This TCR beta chain appears in the sequencing data of a study of T cell changes during pregnancy in multiple sclerosis. Libraries were prepared by immunoSEQ multiplex PCR; TCRdb keeps only in-frame clonotypes and omits some of them. The table has roughly 90,000 clones, over 80% seen once. CDR1 is SGHNT, CDR2 YYREEE, per germline (reference sequence). Trimming cost V 1 base and J 3 bases; bases outside gene matches: 4. This CDR3 has 15 amino acids. The sample consisted of peripheral blood, taken in the first trimester of pregnancy. The rearrangement links TRBV5-4 to TRBJ2-7, with 10 bases that match TRBD2. The TCR sequence derives from a female donor with multiple sclerosis, enrolled in a pregnancy study. The CDR3: CASSLLGLASYEQYF. CDR3 bases: TGTGCCAGCAGCTTGTTGGGACTAGCGAGCTACGAGCAGTACTTC.